The next 15 T cell receptor beta chains were all read from a single sample in a study of CD8+CD57+ T cells in acquired aplastic anemia. For CDR3 and TCR beta VDJ profiling, genomic DNA was the template used. TCRdb recomputed calls from the reads with MiXCR, one row per CDR3 protein. The table lists hundreds of thousands of distinct CDR3 sequences, about 70% of them singletons. The source material was sorted CD4+, CD8+, or CD8+CD57+ T cells (not recorded which) from PBMCs. The receptors were gathered from a human donor in good health, serving as a control.

This clonotype was detected ten times or more. The chain couples TRBV4-3 to TRBJ2-3, with TRBD2 as a possible D gene (5 bases). V lost 3 bases and J 2 bases, leaving 15 bases between the germline ends. The length of the CDR3 is 16 residues. Germline lookup yields CDR1 LGHNA and CDR2 YSLEER. The CDR3 bases are TGCGCCAGCAGCCAGGTTAGCGCCGACCTCACAGATACGCAGTATTTT. Translating gives CASSQVSADLTDTQYF.

This clonotype was counted many times. V is TRBV6-6 and J is TRBJ2-1, with TRBD2 as a possible D gene (5 bases). This CDR3 has 15 residues. V was shortened by 6 bases and J by 1 base, with 13 bases between the two germline ends. Germline CDR1 and CDR2: MNHNY and SVGAGI (reference sequence). CDR3 DNA sequence: TGTGCCAGCAGCCCCTTGAGGACTTCCTACAATGAGCAGTTCTTC. It specifies CASSPLRTSYNEQFF.

This chain uses TRBV7-2 with TRBJ1-6; D is ambiguous. CDR1 is SGHTA and CDR2 is FQGNSA in the germline V gene. The CDR3 extends over 13 amino acids. V was shortened by 6 bases and J by 9 bases, with 12 bases between the two germline ends. The chain's CDR3 is CASSYSDISPLHF. In nucleotides, the CDR3 is TGTGCCAGCAGTTACTCAGACATTTCACCCCTCCACTTT.

A word on this clonotype: The CDR3 does not close with the conserved phenylalanine or tryptophan, likely indicating a read error. The DNA is left out, because the CDR3 cannot be placed on it with certainty; the CDR3 is given as TCRdb lists it. The chain links TRBV7-8 to TRBJ2-7; TRBD2, the table's D call, lacks a check against the DNA. The germline V gene has CDR1 SGHVS and CDR2 FQNEAQ. The CDR3 is 15 residues long, ends included. The CDR3 here is CASSEAGGSSYVRYL.

The gene calls are TRBV30 and TRBJ1-1; 8 bases map to TRBD1. V trimming: 2 bases; J trimming: 9 bases; junction bases outside the gene matches: 5. The germline gives CDR1 GTSNPN, CDR2 SVGIG (reference sequence). The CDR3 length is 12 residues. The CDR3 DNA is TGTGCCTGGAGTAGAGGACAGGGCCAAGCTTTCTTT. Translating gives CAWSRGQGQAFF.

CDR3 DNA: TGTGCTAGTGGTCCGACTAGCGGGGCCAATGAGCAGTTCTTC. Residues: CASGPTSGANEQFF. The chain joins TRBV12-5 to TRBJ2-1; TRBD2 agrees at 11 bases. With 5 bases clipped from V and 6 bases from J, the junction kept 3 bases outside the gene matches. Germline assignment: CDR1 LGHNT and CDR2 FRNRAP. This CDR3 has 14 residues.

The chain links TRBV20-1 to TRBJ2-3, with D possibly called TRBD1 or TRBD2 (5 bases each). Trimming pared 8 bases from V and 6 bases from J, leaving 21 bases between. This CDR3 is built from 14 residues. Germline V gives CDR1 DFQATT, CDR2 SNEGSKA (reference sequence). In DNA form, the CDR3 reads TGCAGTCCGAGGGGCGGTGAAGGGTTCGATACGCAGTATTTT. Its protein is CSPRGGEGFDTQYF.

About this clonotype: Sequence at one end of the junction differs from germline and may be a read error. This sequence joins TRBV7-2 and TRBJ2-7; D may correspond to TRBD1 or TRBD2 (5 bases each). This CDR3 is 14 amino acids long. Germline V gene data show CDR1 as SGHTA and CDR2 as FQGNSA. In DNA form, the CDR3 reads TGTGCCAGCAGCTTAGCGCCCGGGGCAAATGAAAAACACTTC. The encoded protein is CASSLAPGANEKHF.

On this clonotype itself: A junction end diverges from the germline sequence, so it may reflect a read error. The chain couples TRBV7-9 to TRBJ1-6, with D possibly TRBD1 on 5 matching bases. Germline-derived CDR1 and CDR2 are SEHNR and FQNEAQ (reference sequence). The CDR3 extends over 14 amino acids. This chain's CDR3 is CASSQGGNRSHQKF. The CDR3 DNA reads TGTGCCAGCAGCCAAGGTGGCAACAGGTCTCACCAAAAATTT.

The V call is TRBV7-2, the J call TRBJ2-5; no clear D. The CDR3 runs to 14 residues. Per the germline V gene, CDR1 is SGHTA and CDR2 is FQGNSA. Trimming removed 8 bases from V and 6 bases from J, with 19 bases in between. The CDR3 region is CASSQDPTVKTQYF. The DNA of the CDR3 is TGTGCCAGCTCTCAGGACCCGACTGTTAAGACCCAGTACTTC.

On this clonotype: The conserved phenylalanine or tryptophan is not found at the CDR3 terminus, so this likely reflects a read error. The CDR3 coding sequence is TGTGCCAGTACTGGGGACCCCATTGTTGGCTACACCTAT. Protein: CASTGDPIVGYTY. This chain links TRBV19 with TRBJ1-2; tentatively, D is TRBD1 (5 bases). The V end was cut by 7 bases, the J end by 7 bases, with 16 bases between. The CDR3 contains 13 residues. The germline V gene has CDR1 LNHDA and CDR2 SQIVND (reference sequence).

The chain uses TRBV11-2 and TRBJ1-6; a weak D match, TRBD1 (5 bases). The V and J ends lost 4 bases and 0 bases respectively, with 16 bases between them. The CDR3 runs to 18 residues. Germline V gives CDR1 SGHAT, CDR2 FQNNGV. CDR3 sequence: CASSSKPAGYSYNSPLHF. DNA of the CDR3: TGTGCCAGCAGCTCGAAACCTGCAGGGTACTCCTATAATTCACCCCTCCACTTT. Drawing the rest from reference TRBV11-2 and TRBJ1-6, the complete variable domain is EAGVAQSPRYKIIEKRQSVAFWCNPISGHATLYWYQQILGQGPKLLIQFQNNGVVDDSQLPKDRFSAERLKGVDSTLKIQPAKLEDSAVYLCASSSKPAGYSYNSPLHFGNGTRLTVT.

The V call is TRBV7-2, the J call TRBJ2-3; possibly TRBD1 or TRBD2 for D (7 bases each). In germline, CDR1 is SGHTA, CDR2 FQGNSA. Trimming left V 4 bases short and J 7 bases short, with 24 bases between. The CDR3 consists of 17 residues. The CDR3 bases are TGTGCCAGCAGCTCCCAGGGGGGGGATCAGCCCCAGCATACGCAGTATTTT. Translated: CASSSQGGDQPQHTQYF.

The rearrangement uses TRBV7-9 and TRBJ1-1, with 9 bases identical to TRBD1. J gave up 6 bases and V 5 bases, and 7 bases lay outside the gene matches. This CDR3 is built from 14 residues. Germline V CDR1 and CDR2: SEHNR, FQNEAQ (reference sequence). CDR3: CASSRTGVSPEAFF. As DNA, the CDR3 is TGTGCCAGCAGCCGGACAGGGGTTAGTCCTGAAGCTTTCTTT.

The chain uses TRBV6-4 and TRBJ2-3; TRBD1 might be the D (6 bases). The CDR3 extends over 16 amino acids. Germline CDR1 MRHNA, CDR2 SNTAGT. The V end lost 7 bases, the J end lost 5 bases, and 22 bases lay between the germline ends. The DNA of the CDR3 is TGTGCCAGCACCTACCGCAGCCCAGGGGCGGGAGATACGCAGTATTTT. Amino acid sequence: CASTYRSPGAGDTQYF.